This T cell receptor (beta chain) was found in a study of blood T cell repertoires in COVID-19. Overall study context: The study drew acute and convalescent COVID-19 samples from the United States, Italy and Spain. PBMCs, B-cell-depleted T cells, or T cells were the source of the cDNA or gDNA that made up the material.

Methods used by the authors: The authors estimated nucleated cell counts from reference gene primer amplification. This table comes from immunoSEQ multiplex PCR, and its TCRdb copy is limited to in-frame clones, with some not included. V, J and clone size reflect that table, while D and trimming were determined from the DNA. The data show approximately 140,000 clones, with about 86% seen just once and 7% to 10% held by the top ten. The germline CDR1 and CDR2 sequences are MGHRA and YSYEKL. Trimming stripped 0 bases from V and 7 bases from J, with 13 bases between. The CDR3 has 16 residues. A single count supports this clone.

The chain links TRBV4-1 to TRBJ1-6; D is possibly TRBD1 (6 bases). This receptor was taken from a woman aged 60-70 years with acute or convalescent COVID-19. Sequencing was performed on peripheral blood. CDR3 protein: CASSQDGGAVNSPLHF. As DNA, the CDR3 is TGCGCCAGCAGCCAAGATGGGGGGGCGGTGAATTCACCCCTCCACTTT.